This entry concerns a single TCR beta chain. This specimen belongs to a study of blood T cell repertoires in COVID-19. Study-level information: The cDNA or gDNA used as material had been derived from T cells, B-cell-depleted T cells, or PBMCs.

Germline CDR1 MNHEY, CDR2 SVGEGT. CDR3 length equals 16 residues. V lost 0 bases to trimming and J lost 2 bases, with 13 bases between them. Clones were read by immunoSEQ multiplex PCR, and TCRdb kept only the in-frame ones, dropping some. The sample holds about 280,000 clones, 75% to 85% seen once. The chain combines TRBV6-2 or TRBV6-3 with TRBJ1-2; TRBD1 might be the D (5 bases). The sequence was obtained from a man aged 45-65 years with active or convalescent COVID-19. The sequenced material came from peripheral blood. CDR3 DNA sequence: TGTGCCAGCAGTTACTCGAACGTCCGGGGGAACTATGGCTACACCTTC. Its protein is CASSYSNVRGNYGYTF.